One sample yielded the 5 T cell receptor beta chains listed below, sequenced in a study of T cells in Graves' hyperthyroidism and ophthalmopathy. Amplification of TCR beta CDR3 regions used RNA as the template. The HTBI primer set was used in a first-round RT-PCR of the TCR CDR3. TCRdb processed the multiplex PCR reads anew with MiXCR; each CDR3 protein has one entry. Of more than 350,000 distinct CDR3 sequences in the sample, 14% were seen once. The specimen was blood. Receptors were obtained from a woman aged 25 to 39 with Graves' ophthalmopathy.

This clonotype showed up many times. V usage is TRBV6-1 and J usage is TRBJ1-2; TRBD1 is a possible D gene (5 bases). The CDR3 totals 12 residues. The V gene's germline CDR1 is MNHNS and CDR2 SASEGT. V lost 7 bases and J lost 8, with 14 bases in between. CDR3 loop: CASTQARGGYTF. In DNA, the CDR3 is TGTGCCAGCACCCAGGCGAGGGGCGGCTACACCTTC.

This clonotype was found many times. The chain combines TRBV12-3 or TRBV12-4 with TRBJ1-6, with D maybe TRBD1 (5 bases). The ends were cut back, 2 bases at V and 10 bases at J, with 15 bases in the middle. The CDR3 runs to 15 residues. The CDR3 spells CASSLFAGSGSPLHF. DNA for the CDR3: TGTGCCAGCAGTTTATTTGCAGGGTCGGGATCACCCCTCCACTTT.

There are a few counts of this clonotype. The CDR3 DNA reads TGCAGTGCTAGAGATCTGAAGGGATACAATGAGCAGTTCTTC. Its translation: CSARDLKGYNEQFF. The chain has TRBV20-1 and TRBJ2-1; D uncertain. The ends were cut back, 0 bases at V and 4 bases at J, with 10 bases in the middle. CDR3 size: 14 residues. Germline lookup yields CDR1 DFQATT and CDR2 SNEGSKA (reference sequence).

This chain links TRBV19 with TRBJ1-5; tentatively, D is TRBD1 (6 bases). V lost 3 bases, J lost 4 bases, and 13 bases lay in between. This CDR3 region has 15 residues. CDR1 and CDR2 (germline): LNHDA, SQIVND (reference sequence). The CDR3 bases are TGTGCCAGTAGTATTTCGATAGGGGGAAATCAGCCCCAGCATTTT. Translation gives CASSISIGGNQPQHF. Based on the CDR3 plus reference TRBV19 and TRBJ1-5, the full variable domain is DGGITQSPKYLFRKEGQNVTLSCEQNLNHDAMYWYRQDPGQGLRLIYYSQIVNDFQKGDIAEGYSVSREKKESFPLTVTSAQKNPTAFYLCASSISIGGNQPQHFGDGTRLSIL.

As for this clonotype: This may be a read error, as it is one base from a much larger clone. This chain connects TRBV28 to TRBJ2-2; D tentatively fits TRBD1 or TRBD2 (5 bases each). Germline-derived CDR1 and CDR2 are MDHEN and SYDVKM. Trimming stripped 3 bases from V and 7 bases from J, with 15 bases between. The length of the CDR3 is 15 residues. This CDR3 reads CASSLWGTRGGELFF. In DNA, the CDR3 is TGTGCCAGCAGTTTGTGGGGCACTCGGGGCGGGGAGCTGTTTTTT.